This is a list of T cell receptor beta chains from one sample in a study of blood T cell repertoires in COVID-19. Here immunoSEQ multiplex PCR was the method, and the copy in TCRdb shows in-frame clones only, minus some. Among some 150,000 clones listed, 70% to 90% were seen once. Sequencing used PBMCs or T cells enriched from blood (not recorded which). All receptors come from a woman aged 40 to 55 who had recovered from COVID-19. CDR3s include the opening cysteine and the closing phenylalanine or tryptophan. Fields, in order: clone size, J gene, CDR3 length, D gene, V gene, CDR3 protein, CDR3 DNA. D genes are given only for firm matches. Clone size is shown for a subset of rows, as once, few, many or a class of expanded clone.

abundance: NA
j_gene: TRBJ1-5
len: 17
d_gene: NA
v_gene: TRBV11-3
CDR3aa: CASSLRVTGKGSQPQHF
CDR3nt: TGTGCCAGCAGTTTGAGGGTAACAGGGAAGGGAAGTCAGCCCCAGCATTTT

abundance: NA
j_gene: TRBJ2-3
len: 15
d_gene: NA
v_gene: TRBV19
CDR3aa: CASSIVYQRTDTQYF
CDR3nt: TGTGCCAGTAGTATAGTTTATCAGCGAACAGATACGCAGTATTTT

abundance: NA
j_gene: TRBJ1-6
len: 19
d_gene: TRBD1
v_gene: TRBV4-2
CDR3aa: CASSQVGQGAHSYNSPLHF
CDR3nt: TGTGCCAGCAGCCAGGTGGGACAGGGGGCTCACTCCTATAATTCACCCCTCCACTTT

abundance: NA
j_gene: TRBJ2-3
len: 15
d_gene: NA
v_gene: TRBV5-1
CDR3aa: CASSFFPTGRDTQYF
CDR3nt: TGCGCCAGCAGCTTTTTTCCAACGGGGAGAGATACGCAGTATTTT

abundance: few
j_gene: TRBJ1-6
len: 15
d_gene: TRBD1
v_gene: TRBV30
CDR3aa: CAWTDRGSYNSPLHF
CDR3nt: TGTGCCTGGACGGACAGGGGATCCTATAATTCACCCCTCCACTTT

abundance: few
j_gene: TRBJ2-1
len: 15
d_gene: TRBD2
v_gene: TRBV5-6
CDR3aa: CASSKGLAGYNEQFF
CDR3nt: TGTGCCAGCAGCAAAGGACTAGCGGGATACAATGAGCAGTTCTTC

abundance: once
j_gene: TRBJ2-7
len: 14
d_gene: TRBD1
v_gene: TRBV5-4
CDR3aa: CASSRGQGTYEQYF
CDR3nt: TGTGCCAGCAGCCGGGGACAGGGGACCTACGAGCAGTACTTC

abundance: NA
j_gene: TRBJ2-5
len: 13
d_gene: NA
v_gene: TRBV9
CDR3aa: CASSVAGGETQYF
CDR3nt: TGTGCCAGCAGCGTAGCCGGGGGAGAGACCCAGTACTTC

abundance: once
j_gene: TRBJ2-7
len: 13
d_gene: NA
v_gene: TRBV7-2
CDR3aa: CASTLGGSYEQYF
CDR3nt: TGTGCCAGCACCCTCGGGGGTTCCTACGAGCAGTACTTC

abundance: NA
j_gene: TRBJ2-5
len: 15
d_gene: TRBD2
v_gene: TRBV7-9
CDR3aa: CASSLAELAEETQYF
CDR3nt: TGTGCCAGCAGCTTAGCGGAGCTAGCGGAAGAGACCCAGTACTTC

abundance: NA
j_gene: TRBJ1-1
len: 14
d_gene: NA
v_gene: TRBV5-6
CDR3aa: CASSLEAENTEAFF
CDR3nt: TGTGCCAGCAGCTTGGAGGCGGAGAACACTGAAGCTTTCTTT

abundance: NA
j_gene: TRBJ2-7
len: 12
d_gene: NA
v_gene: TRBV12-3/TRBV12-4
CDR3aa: CASSGGRYEQYF
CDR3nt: TGTGCCAGCAGCGGGGGACGGTACGAGCAGTACTTC

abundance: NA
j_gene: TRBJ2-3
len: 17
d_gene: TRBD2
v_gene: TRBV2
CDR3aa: CASSEIWRESSTDTQYF
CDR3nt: TGTGCCAGCAGTGAAATCTGGCGGGAGTCTAGCACAGATACGCAGTATTTT

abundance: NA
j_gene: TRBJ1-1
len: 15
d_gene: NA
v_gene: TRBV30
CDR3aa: CAWSPLGSLNTEAFF
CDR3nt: TGTGCCTGGAGTCCGCTAGGCTCCTTGAACACTGAAGCTTTCTTT

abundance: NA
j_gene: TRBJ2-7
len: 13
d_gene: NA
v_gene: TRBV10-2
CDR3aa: CASSEGQGTEQYF
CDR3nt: TGCGCCAGCAGTGAGGGTCAGGGAACCGAGCAGTACTTC

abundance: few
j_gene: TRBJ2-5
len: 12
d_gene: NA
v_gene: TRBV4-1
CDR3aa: CASSQVGRTQYF
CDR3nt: TGCGCCAGCAGCCAAGTTGGGCGGACCCAGTACTTC

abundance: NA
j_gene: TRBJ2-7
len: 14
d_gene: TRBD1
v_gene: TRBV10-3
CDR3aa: CATSRVTGGDEQYF
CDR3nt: TGTGCCACCTCCCGGGTGACAGGGGGCGACGAGCAGTACTTC

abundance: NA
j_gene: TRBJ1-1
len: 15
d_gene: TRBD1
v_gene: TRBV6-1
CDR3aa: CASSEGTGLKIEAFF
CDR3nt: TGTGCCAGCAGTGAAGGGACAGGACTCAAGATCGAAGCTTTCTTT

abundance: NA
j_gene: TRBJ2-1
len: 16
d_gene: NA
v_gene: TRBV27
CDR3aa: CASRIVSGPLNNEQFF
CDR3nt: TGTGCCAGCAGGATTGTAAGCGGGCCCTTAAACAATGAGCAGTTCTTC

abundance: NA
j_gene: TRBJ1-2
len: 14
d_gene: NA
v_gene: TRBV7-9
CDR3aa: CASSLGRLDYGYTF
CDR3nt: TGTGCCAGCAGCTTAGGCAGGTTGGACTATGGCTACACCTTC

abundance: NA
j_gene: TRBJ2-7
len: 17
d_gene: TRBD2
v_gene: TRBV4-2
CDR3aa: CASSQDGTGTISYEQYF
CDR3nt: TGTGCCAGCAGCCAAGATGGAACCGGGACTATCTCCTACGAGCAGTACTTC

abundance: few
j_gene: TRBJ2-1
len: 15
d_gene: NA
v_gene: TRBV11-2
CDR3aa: CASSLVRASVNEQFF
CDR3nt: TGTGCCAGCAGCTTAGTAAGGGCTAGCGTCAATGAGCAGTTCTTC

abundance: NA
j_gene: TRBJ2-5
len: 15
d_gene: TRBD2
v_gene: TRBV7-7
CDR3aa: CASSIGTSGGETQYF
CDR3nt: TGTGCTAGCAGCATTGGTACTAGCGGGGGCGAGACCCAGTACTTC

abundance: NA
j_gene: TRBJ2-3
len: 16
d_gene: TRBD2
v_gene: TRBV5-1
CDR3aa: CASTMGLASSTDTQYF
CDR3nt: TGCGCCAGCACGATGGGACTAGCTTCGAGCACAGATACGCAGTATTTT

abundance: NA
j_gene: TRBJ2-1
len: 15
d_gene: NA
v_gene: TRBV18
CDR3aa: CASSPGSGSYNEQFF
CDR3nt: TGTGCCAGCTCCCCAGGGAGTGGGTCCTACAATGAGCAGTTCTTC

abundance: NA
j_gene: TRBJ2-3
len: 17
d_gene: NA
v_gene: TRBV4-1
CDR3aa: CASSLTGGGGLTDTQYF
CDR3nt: TGCGCCAGCAGCCTAACCGGTGGCGGGGGCCTTACAGATACGCAGTATTTT

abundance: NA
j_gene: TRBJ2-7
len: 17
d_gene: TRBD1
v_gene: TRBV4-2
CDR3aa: CASSQEKTGVVAYEQYF
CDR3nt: TGTGCCAGCAGCCAAGAGAAGACAGGGGTCGTCGCCTACGAGCAGTACTTC

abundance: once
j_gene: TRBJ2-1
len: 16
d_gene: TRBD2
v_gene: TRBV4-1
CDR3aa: CASSDKPGLAGNEQFF
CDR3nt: TGCGCCAGCAGCGATAAACCGGGACTAGCGGGAAATGAGCAGTTCTTC

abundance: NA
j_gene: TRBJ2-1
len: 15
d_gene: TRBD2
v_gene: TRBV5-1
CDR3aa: CASSFTGGPSNEQFF
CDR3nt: TGCGCCAGCAGCTTCACGGGAGGGCCGAGCAATGAGCAGTTCTTC

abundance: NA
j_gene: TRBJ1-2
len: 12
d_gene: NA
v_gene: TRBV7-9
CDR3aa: CASSFGGYGYTF
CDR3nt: TGTGCCAGCAGCTTCGGGGGCTATGGCTACACCTTC

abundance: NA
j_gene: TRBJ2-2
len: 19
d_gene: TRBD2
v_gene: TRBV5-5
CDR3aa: CASRTEGLAGGPGVGELFF
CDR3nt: TGTGCCAGCAGGACGGAGGGACTAGCGGGAGGGCCGGGGGTCGGGGAGCTGTTTTTT

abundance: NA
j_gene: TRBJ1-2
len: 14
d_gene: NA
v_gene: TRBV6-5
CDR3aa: CASTRGSANYGYTF
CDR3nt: TGTGCCAGCACCAGAGGGTCCGCTAACTATGGCTACACCTTC

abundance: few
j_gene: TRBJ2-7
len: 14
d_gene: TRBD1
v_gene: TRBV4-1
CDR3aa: CASSQTQGAYEQYF
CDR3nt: TGCGCCAGCAGCCAGACACAGGGGGCTTACGAGCAGTACTTC

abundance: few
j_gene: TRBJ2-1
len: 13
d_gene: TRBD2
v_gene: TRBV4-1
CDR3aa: CASSQAGGNEQFF
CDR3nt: TGCGCCAGCAGCCAAGCGGGAGGCAATGAGCAGTTCTTC

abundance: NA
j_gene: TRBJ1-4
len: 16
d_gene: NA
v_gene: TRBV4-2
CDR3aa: CASSQDKPGDGEKLFF
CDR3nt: TGTGCCAGCAGCCAAGATAAACCGGGGGACGGTGAAAAACTGTTTTTT

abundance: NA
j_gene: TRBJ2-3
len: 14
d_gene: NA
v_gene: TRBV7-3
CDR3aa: CASSQSRQSDTQYF
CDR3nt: TGTGCCAGCAGCCAAAGTCGACAGTCAGATACGCAGTATTTT

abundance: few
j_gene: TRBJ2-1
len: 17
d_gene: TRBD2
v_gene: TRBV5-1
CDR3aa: CASSPRTSGRGDNEQFF
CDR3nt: TGCGCCAGCAGCCCTAGGACTAGCGGGAGGGGAGACAATGAGCAGTTCTTC

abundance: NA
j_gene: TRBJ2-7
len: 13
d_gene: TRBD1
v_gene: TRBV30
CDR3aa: CASRGQGFYEQYF
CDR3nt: TGTGCCTCCCGGGGACAGGGGTTCTACGAGCAGTACTTC

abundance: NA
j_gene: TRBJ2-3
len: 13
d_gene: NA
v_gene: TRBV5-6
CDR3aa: CASSVVATDTQYF
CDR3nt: TGTGCCAGCAGCGTCGTAGCGACAGATACGCAGTATTTT

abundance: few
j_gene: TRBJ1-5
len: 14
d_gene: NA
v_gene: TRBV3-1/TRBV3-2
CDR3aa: CASSQGTAYQPQHF
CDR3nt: TGTGCCAGCAGCCAAGGGACAGCCTATCAGCCCCAGCATTTT

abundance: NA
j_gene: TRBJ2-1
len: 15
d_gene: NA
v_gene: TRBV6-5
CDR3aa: CASSSQGTPYNEQFF
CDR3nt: TGTGCCAGCAGCTCTCAGGGAACCCCCTACAATGAGCAGTTCTTC

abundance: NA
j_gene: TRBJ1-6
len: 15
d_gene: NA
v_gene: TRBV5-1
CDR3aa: CASSETGGYNSPLHF
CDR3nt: TGCGCCAGCAGCGAAACTGGCGGCTATAATTCACCCCTCCACTTT

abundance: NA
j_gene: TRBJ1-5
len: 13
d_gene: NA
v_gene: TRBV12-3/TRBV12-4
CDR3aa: CASSLMAGSLLHF
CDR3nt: TGTGCCAGCAGTTTAATGGCAGGCAGTTTGCTGCATTTT

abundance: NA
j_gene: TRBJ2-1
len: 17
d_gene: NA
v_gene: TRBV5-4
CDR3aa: CASNMGGAGAGTDEQFF
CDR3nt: TGTGCCAGCAACATGGGGGGCGCGGGAGCGGGAACCGATGAGCAGTTCTTC